The rows below give T cell receptor beta chains drawn from one sample of a study of graft-versus-host responses after intestinal transplantation. These TCRs' antigens remain unknown. Assay used: immunoSEQ multiplex PCR; TCRdb lists only in-frame clones, some missing. The repertoire holds about 110,000 clones, with roughly 86% as singletons. The specimen comprised unstimulated CD4+ T cells sorted from spleen or lymph node cells, sampled before transplant. These receptors were obtained from a human donor who was the organ donor for an intestinal transplant. Each CDR3 is given with its conserved first and last residue. Fields, in order: D gene, V gene, clone size, J gene, CDR3 protein, CDR3 DNA. D genes are given only for firm matches. Clone size is not always given. Where it is, it says once, few, many or a class for expanded clones.

-	TRBV2	-	TRBJ2-1	CASTALASTNEQFF	TGTGCCAGCACGGCTTTGGCATCTACAAATGAGCAGTTCTTC
-	TRBV2	once	TRBJ1-5	CASSQPGARPQHF	TGTGCCAGCAGCCAACCAGGGGCTAGGCCCCAGCATTTT
-	TRBV5-5	few	TRBJ1-2	CASSLGSGNGYTF	TGTGCCAGCAGCTTGGGATCCGGGAATGGCTACACCTTC
TRBD2	TRBV19	-	TRBJ2-3	CASDNQGRPGLADPGDTQYF	TGTGCCAGTGATAACCAGGGGCGTCCGGGACTAGCGGACCCGGGGGATACGCAGTATTTT
-	TRBV7-2	-	TRBJ1-1	CASSLDRAQAFF	TGTGCCAGCAGCTTAGACAGGGCTCAAGCTTTCTTT
-	TRBV6-1	-	TRBJ2-7	CASSRAAVHEQYF	TGTGCCAGCAGTCGGGCGGCCGTCCACGAGCAGTACTTC
TRBD1	TRBV6-5	-	TRBJ2-7	CASSYSTGGLQEQYF	TGTGCCAGCAGTTACTCGACAGGGGGCCTCCAGGAGCAGTACTTC
TRBD2	TRBV4-1	-	TRBJ2-6	CASSQVPGGSAGANVLTF	TGCGCCAGCAGCCAAGTACCGGGGGGGAGCGCTGGGGCCAACGTCCTGACTTTC
TRBD1	TRBV10-3	few	TRBJ1-2	CASRHPGQGYYGYTF	TGTGCCAGCAGGCACCCGGGACAGGGCTATTATGGCTACACCTTC
-	TRBV5-1	-	TRBJ2-7	CASSPGTGSFKSYEQYF	TGCGCCAGCAGCCCCGGGACCGGCAGTTTCAAGTCCTACGAGCAGTACTTC
-	TRBV11-2	-	TRBJ1-2	CASRPISGTSYGYTF	TGTGCCAGCAGGCCTATTTCCGGGACCTCCTATGGCTACACCTTC
TRBD2	TRBV9	-	TRBJ2-3	CASSVTGGVAGTDTQYF	TGTGCCAGCAGCGTAACGGGGGGAGTTGCGGGCACAGATACGCAGTATTTT
-	TRBV6-1	-	TRBJ1-1	CASLYGLMNTEAFF	TGTGCCAGCCTGTACGGACTCATGAACACTGAAGCTTTCTTT
TRBD1	TRBV9	-	TRBJ1-3	CASSVEGQGFSGNTIYF	TGTGCCAGCAGCGTCGAGGGACAGGGCTTCTCTGGAAACACCATATATTTT
-	TRBV2	-	TRBJ1-3	CASSEATPFGGNTIYF	TGTGCCAGCAGTGAAGCTACCCCGTTTGGTGGAAACACCATATATTTT
-	TRBV7-9	-	TRBJ1-1	CASSRDIYTEAFF	TGTGCCAGCAGCCGGGACATATACACTGAAGCTTTCTTT
-	TRBV2	once	TRBJ2-3	CASRRMTSTDTQYF	TGTGCCAGCAGGAGGATGACTAGCACAGATACGCAGTATTTT
TRBD1	TRBV6-5	few	TRBJ1-2	CASSRTGDYGYTF	TGTGCCAGCAGCCGGACAGGGGACTATGGCTACACCTTC
-	TRBV27	-	TRBJ2-2	CASSLSRAGELFF	TGTGCCAGCAGTTTATCCAGGGCCGGGGAGCTGTTTTTT
TRBD1	TRBV14	once	TRBJ2-3	CASSRQGGYDTQYF	TGTGCCAGCAGCCGACAGGGGGGCTATGATACGCAGTATTTT
-	TRBV9	-	TRBJ1-3	CASSEQGSRDTIYF	TGTGCCAGCAGCGAACAGGGAAGTCGAGACACCATATATTTT
TRBD1	TRBV25-1	-	TRBJ1-4	CASSKTGKHLSNEKLFF	TGTGCCAGCAGCAAGACAGGGAAACACCTATCTAATGAAAAACTGTTTTTT
-	TRBV5-6	-	TRBJ2-7	CASSRPALRASSYEQYF	TGTGCCAGCAGCCGCCCGGCCCTTCGGGCGAGCTCCTACGAGCAGTACTTC